What follows is one T cell receptor beta chain and its context. The data were obtained in a study of blood T cell repertoires in COVID-19. Only in-frame clones appear in the TCRdb table, and some are missing; sequencing was by immunoSEQ multiplex PCR. The sample includes around 170,000 clones, 86% of them seen just once. Sequencing was performed on peripheral blood. This TCR derives from a woman in her 30s with active or convalescent COVID-19.

The CDR3 DNA sequence: TGTGCCAGCAACTCTGGCGGGGGCCCGTTTTACGAGCAGTACTTC. Translation gives CASNSGGGPFYEQYF. The chain employs TRBV5-6 and TRBJ2-7, with a weak D call TRBD2 (7 bases). Germline V gene sequence: CDR1 SGHDT, CDR2 YYEEEE. V was cut by 6 bases and J by 4 bases, with 20 bases left in between. This CDR3 is built from 15 residues. The full variable domain, completed using reference TRBV5-6 and TRBJ2-7, is DAGVTQSPTHLIKTRGQQVTLRCSPKSGHDTVSWYQQALGQGPQFIFQYYEEEERQRGNFPDRFSGHQFPNYSSELNVNALLLGDSALYLCASNSGGGPFYEQYFGPGTRLTVT.